The 26 T cell receptor beta chains below were found in one sample sequenced in a study of blood T cell repertoires in COVID-19. The data were produced by immunoSEQ multiplex PCR, yet TCRdb's version contains in-frame clones alone and is incomplete. The table records approximately 140,000 clones, 65% to 90% of them present only once. What was sequenced was PBMCs or T cells enriched from blood (not recorded which). Every receptor here comes from a woman aged 50 to 60 who had recovered from COVID-19.

This clone was counted a single time. V and J are TRBV19 and TRBJ1-5; 12 bases are a match to TRBD1. Trimming at V came to 6 bases and at J to 6 bases, leaving 12 bases not matched to a gene. The CDR3 is 17 amino acids. In germline, CDR1 is LNHDA, CDR2 SQIVND (reference sequence). CDR3 protein: CASRRLGTGGLGQPQHF. Here the CDR3 DNA reads TGTGCCAGTAGACGGTTGGGGACAGGGGGCTTGGGTCAGCCCCAGCATTTT.

This chain joins TRBV9 and TRBJ2-5; 8 bases align to TRBD2. Germline loops: CDR1 SGDLS, CDR2 YYNGEE. J was trimmed by 3 bases and V by 5 bases; bases with no gene match: 6. The CDR3 totals 14 residues. CDR3 nucleotide sequence: TGTGCCAGCAGTCGACCGGGACTAGAAGAGACCCAGTACTTC. This gives the protein CASSRPGLEETQYF.

This chain joins TRBV9 and TRBJ1-2, with D tentatively TRBD1 (6 bases). The CDR3 contains 13 residues. CDR1 is SGDLS and CDR2 is YYNGEE in the germline V gene. V gave up 4 bases and J gave up 8 bases, with 15 bases separating them. The CDR3 is CASSSGTLGGYTF. Here the CDR3 DNA reads TGTGCCAGCAGCTCCGGGACACTAGGAGGCTACACCTTC. Drawing the rest from reference TRBV9 and TRBJ1-2, the complete variable domain is DSGVTQTPKHLITATGQRVTLRCSPRSGDLSVYWYQQSLDQGLQFLIQYYNGEERAKGNILERFSAQQFPDLHSELNLSSLELGDSALYFCASSSGTLGGYTFGSGTRLTVV.

The V call is TRBV7-9, the J call TRBJ1-3; no firm D call. Germline loops: CDR1 SEHNR, CDR2 FQNEAQ (reference sequence). The germline V and J ends were trimmed by 1 base and 0 bases, with 7 bases remaining between them. This CDR3 contains 15 residues. The CDR3 DNA follows: TGTGCCAGCAGCTTAGGGCAGGTCTCTGGAAACACCATATATTTT. Amino acids: CASSLGQVSGNTIYF.

CDR3 sequence: CASSLVGYEQYF. The CDR3 bases are TGTGCCAGCAGCTTGGTCGGCTACGAGCAGTACTTC. The chain links TRBV5-6 to TRBJ2-7; no firm D call. Germline CDR1 and CDR2: SGHDT and YYEEEE. The CDR3 sequence is 12 residues long. V was cut by 0 bases and J by 3 bases, with 4 bases left in between.

The chain employs TRBV29-1 and TRBJ2-3; 8 bases line up with TRBD1. Unmatched junction bases numbered 7, after V lost 5 bases and J lost 6 bases. Per germline, CDR1 SQVTM and CDR2 ANQGSEA. CDR3 length: 13 amino acids. The CDR3 bases are TGCAGCGTTCAGGGGGCTGCGGCGGATACGCAGTATTTT. Its protein is CSVQGAAADTQYF.

As DNA, the CDR3 is TGCGCCAGCAGCTTGGCACTAGCGGGGCCATCTCAAGAGACCCAGTACTTC. Its translation: CASSLALAGPSQETQYF. This chain uses TRBV5-1 with TRBJ2-5; 10 positions match TRBD2. Germline lookup yields CDR1 SGHRS and CDR2 YFSETQ. CDR3 length equals 17 residues. J lost 2 bases, V lost 0 bases, and 7 bases had no gene match.

This clone has only one observation. V is TRBV7-2 and J is TRBJ1-1, with 7 bases fitting TRBD1. The CDR3 loop spans 16 amino acids. V shed 1 base, J shed 4 bases, and the junction held 9 bases outside the gene matches. Looked up from germline, CDR1 is SGHTA and CDR2 is FQGNSA. CDR3 sequence: CASSLGRTGGITEAFF. The CDR3 DNA sequence: TGTGCCAGCAGCTTAGGACGGACAGGAGGGATCACTGAAGCTTTCTTT.

The chain joins TRBV2 to TRBJ2-7, with 7 bases that match TRBD1. Germline lookup yields CDR1 SNHLY and CDR2 FYNNEI. This CDR3 comprises 14 residues. V shed 7 bases, J shed 0 bases, and the junction held 6 bases outside the gene matches. The CDR3 region has the DNA TGTGCCAGCATAAGGGACAGCGACTCCTACGAGCAGTACTTC. Translated: CASIRDSDSYEQYF.

CDR3 region: CASSFDRGTYTDTQYF. CDR3 DNA sequence: TGTGCCAGTAGTTTTGACCGGGGGACCTACACAGATACGCAGTATTTT. The chain recombines TRBV19 with TRBJ2-3; TRBD2 is a possible D gene (6 bases). The germline V and J ends were trimmed by 5 bases and 2 bases, with 17 bases remaining between them. The CDR3 loop spans 16 amino acids. Looked up from germline, CDR1 is LNHDA and CDR2 is SQIVND (reference sequence). The full variable domain, completed using reference TRBV19 and TRBJ2-3, is DGGITQSPKYLFRKEGQNVTLSCEQNLNHDAMYWYRQDPGQGLRLIYYSQIVNDFQKGDIAEGYSVSREKKESFPLTVTSAQKNPTAFYLCASSFDRGTYTDTQYFGPGTRLTVL.

The J gene is TRBJ2-5, the V gene TRBV7-9, with TRBD2 matching 13 bases. Trimming cost V 5 bases and J 1 base; bases outside gene matches: 7. CDR1 is SEHNR and CDR2 is FQNEAQ in the germline V gene (reference sequence). The length of the CDR3 is 17 residues. CDR3 DNA sequence: TGTGCCAGCAGCCGGACTAGCGGGGGCTCAAGCCAAGAGACCCAGTACTTC. Amino acids: CASSRTSGGSSQETQYF.

V and J are TRBV7-6 and TRBJ1-3; TRBD1 matches at 8 bases. Trimming took 2 bases from V and 2 from J; bases not matched to a gene: 5. This CDR3 region has 16 residues. Per germline, CDR1 SGHVS and CDR2 FNYEAQ. CDR3 sequence reads: CASSLTTGGAGNTIYF. DNA for the CDR3: TGTGCCAGCAGCTTAACAACAGGGGGGGCTGGAAACACCATATATTTT.

This chain links TRBV9 with TRBJ2-1; 8 nucleotides agree with TRBD1. The CDR3 spans 13 residues. V shed 0 bases, J shed 8 bases, and the junction held 1 base outside the gene matches. Germline lookup yields CDR1 SGDLS and CDR2 YYNGEE. The DNA for the CDR3 is TGTGCCAGCAGCGTAGGGACAGGGTATGAGCAGTTCTTC. This sequence encodes CASSVGTGYEQFF. Full variable domain (outside the CDR3, taken from reference TRBV9 and TRBJ2-1): DSGVTQTPKHLITATGQRVTLRCSPRSGDLSVYWYQQSLDQGLQFLIQYYNGEERAKGNILERFSAQQFPDLHSELNLSSLELGDSALYFCASSVGTGYEQFFGPGTRLTVL.

J is TRBJ2-1 and V is TRBV29-1, with 7 bases identical to TRBD2. CDR1 and CDR2 (germline): SQVTM, ANQGSEA. This CDR3 is built from 13 residues. V trimming: 2 bases; J trimming: 8 bases; junction bases outside the gene matches: 6. The CDR3, as DNA: TGCAGCGTTGAACCTCCTAGCGGTGATGAGCAGTTCTTC. It yields the protein CSVEPPSGDEQFF.

The CDR3 DNA sequence: TGCGCCAGCAGCTTGGAGGCAGCCGGCGGCGGGGAGCTGTTTTTT. As protein: CASSLEAAGGGELFF. This chain uses TRBV5-1 with TRBJ2-2; D gene ambiguous. Germline CDR1 SGHRS, CDR2 YFSETQ. V lost 0 bases, J lost 7 bases, and 13 bases lay in between. The CDR3 spans 15 residues.

This clone was observed once. The chain uses TRBV19 and TRBJ1-1; 9 nucleotides align to TRBD1. The germline V gene has CDR1 LNHDA and CDR2 SQIVND (reference sequence). J gave up 0 bases and V 6 bases, and 14 bases lay outside the gene matches. The CDR3 contains 18 residues. CDR3 DNA: TGTGCCAGTAGAAGGACAGGGGAGATGGGAGGGATGAACACTGAAGCTTTCTTT. Its protein is CASRRTGEMGGMNTEAFF. Complete variable domain (other parts from reference TRBV19 and TRBJ1-1): DGGITQSPKYLFRKEGQNVTLSCEQNLNHDAMYWYRQDPGQGLRLIYYSQIVNDFQKGDIAEGYSVSREKKESFPLTVTSAQKNPTAFYLCASRRTGEMGGMNTEAFFGQGTRLTVV.

CDR3 sequence: CASSQSLAGGPRPYEQYF. The DNA for the CDR3 is TGTGCCAGCAGCCAATCCCTAGCGGGGGGGCCAAGACCCTACGAGCAGTACTTC. The chain carries TRBV4-2 and TRBJ2-7; 12 bases are a match to TRBD2. This CDR3 has 18 residues. The J segment lost 2 bases and the V segment lost 2 bases, leaving 10 bases of the junction unmatched. Germline CDR1 LGHNA, CDR2 YNFKEQ.

The CDR3: CASSVTSGGWQETQYF. CDR3 in DNA: TGTGCCAGCAGCGTCACTAGCGGGGGGTGGCAAGAGACCCAGTACTTC. The chain couples TRBV9 to TRBJ2-5, with 12 bases that match TRBD2. Germline CDR1 and CDR2: SGDLS and YYNGEE. This CDR3 has 16 residues. After removal of 2 bases from V and 2 bases from J, the junction contained 4 bases not matched to a gene.

The CDR3 DNA is TGTGCCAGCTCGCCAGATTTACAGGGCGGTACCTATGGCTACACCTTC. This encodes CASSPDLQGGTYGYTF. The rearrangement links TRBV18 to TRBJ1-2, with D possibly TRBD1 on 6 matching bases. Per germline, CDR1 KGHSH and CDR2 LQKENI. V gave up 6 bases and J gave up 4 bases, with 21 bases separating them. CDR3 size: 16 residues.

V usage is TRBV5-1 and J usage is TRBJ2-3; possibly TRBD2 for D (5 bases). Germline assignment: CDR1 SGHRS and CDR2 YFSETQ. This CDR3 region has 14 residues. Trimming shortened V by 4 bases and J by 2 bases, and 11 bases separated the two germline ends. The CDR3 DNA reads TGCGCCAGCAGCCCGGAGGTCTTCACAGATACGCAGTATTTT. Translation gives CASSPEVFTDTQYF. Full variable domain (remainder filled in from reference TRBV5-1 and TRBJ2-3): KAGVTQTPRYLIKTRGQQVTLSCSPISGHRSVSWYQQTPGQGLQFLFEYFSETQRNKGNFPGRFSGRQFSNSRSEMNVSTLELGDSALYLCASSPEVFTDTQYFGPGTRLTVL.

The J gene is TRBJ1-4, the V gene TRBV5-1; D unclear. V lost 0 bases to trimming and J lost 8 bases, with 11 bases between them. Germline V CDR1 and CDR2: SGHRS, YFSETQ. The CDR3 spans 14 residues. CDR3 DNA sequence: TGCGCCAGCAGCTTGGAGGCAGGAAGCGAAAAACTGTTTTTT. The encoded protein is CASSLEAGSEKLFF.

The chain carries TRBV12-3 or TRBV12-4 and TRBJ1-4, with D unclear. V was cut by 6 bases and J by 6 bases, with 8 bases left in between. The CDR3 has 12 residues. CDR3 bases: TGTGCCAGCAGCGAGATACATGAAAAACTGTTTTTT. Amino acid sequence: CASSEIHEKLFF.

CDR3: CASSPFLVAGGLNTGELFF. For the CDR3, the DNA is TGTGCCAGCAGTCCCTTCTTGGTAGCGGGGGGCCTGAACACCGGGGAGCTGTTTTTT. The chain is built from TRBV27 and TRBJ2-2; 10 bases are shared with TRBD2. With 5 bases clipped from V and 1 base from J, the junction kept 13 bases outside the gene matches. The CDR3 is made up of 19 amino acids. Germline V lookup: CDR1 MNHEY, CDR2 SMNVEV (reference sequence).

The count of this clone is one. J is TRBJ2-5 and V is TRBV13, with 8 bases fitting TRBD1. The V segment lost 9 bases and the J segment 4 bases; nucleotides outside the gene matches: 13. The CDR3 is 15 amino acids. The germline CDR1 and CDR2 sequences are PRHDT and FYEKMQ (reference sequence). CDR3 in amino acids: CASASGGFGRETQYF. The CDR3 bases are TGTGCCAGTGCGTCAGGGGGCTTCGGTCGAGAGACCCAGTACTTC. The variable domain in full, with the rest retrieved from reference TRBV13 and TRBJ2-5, is AAGVIQSPRHLIKEKRETATLKCYPIPRHDTVYWYQQGPGQDPQFLISFYEKMQSDKGSIPDRFSAQQFSDYHSELNMSSLELGDSALYFCASASGGFGRETQYFGPGTRLLVL.

The chain joins TRBV19 to TRBJ1-5; 9 bases match TRBD1. Losses at the gene ends were 10 bases for V and 7 bases for J; bases not matched to a gene: 8. The length of the CDR3 is 13 residues. Looked up from germline, CDR1 is LNHDA and CDR2 is SQIVND (reference sequence). CDR3 residues: CAISDRGGQPQHF. For the CDR3, the DNA is TGTGCCATCTCGGACAGGGGAGGACAGCCCCAGCATTTT.

The chain joins TRBV30 to TRBJ2-5; no reliable D call. Germline-derived CDR1 and CDR2 are GTSNPN and SVGIG (reference sequence). The CDR3 consists of 13 residues. Trimming left V 0 bases short and J 1 base short, with 6 bases between. CDR3 region: CAWSVGSQETQYF. As DNA, the CDR3 is TGTGCCTGGAGTGTCGGTAGCCAAGAGACCCAGTACTTC. The full variable domain, with the rest looked up from reference TRBV30 and TRBJ2-5, is SQTIHQWPATLVQPVGSPLSLECTVEGTSNPNLYWYRQAAGRGLQLLFYSVGIGQISSEVPQNLSASRPQDRQFILSSKKLLLSDSGFYLCAWSVGSQETQYFGPGTRLLVL.